This T cell receptor (beta chain) was recorded in a study of metastatic and nonmetastatic thyroid tumors. Study in general: Comparison of repertoires was carried out across blood and tumor or nodule tissue from malignant and benign thyroid patients.

Study outcomes and limitations: Benign nodules reportedly had significantly lower TCR beta diversity than malignant thyroid tumors in blood and tumor.

Ahead of thyroid surgery, no patient had received treatment of any kind. The length of the CDR3 is 13 residues. CDR1 is LNHDA, CDR2 SQIVND, per germline (reference sequence). Losses at the gene ends were 3 bases for V and 10 bases for J; bases not matched to a gene: 7. In the authors' methods: Differences in CDR3 between clinicopathological groups were drawn on to build a classifier intended to discriminate distant-metastatic papillary thyroid cancer patients. TCRdb called clones again from the PCR reads with MiXCR. V and J calls and clone size were set by TCRdb, not the authors. The sample consists of some 19,000 clones, around 28% of them appearing once. About this clone: The antigen remains undetermined.

The sample taken for sequencing was tumor tissue. The chain combines TRBV19 with TRBJ1-1, with 8 bases that match TRBD1. The receptor's source is a female donor with papillary thyroid cancer or a benign thyroid nodule (not recorded which). Some clones in this sample may be carry-over from other donors' samples. The CDR3 DNA sequence: TGTGCCAGTAGTATGGACAGGGCAGGAGTAGCTTTCTTT. Protein sequence: CASSMDRAGVAFF.